This T cell receptor (beta chain) was retrieved from a study of cytotoxic CD8 clonotypes in ibrutinib-treated CLL. Genomic DNA in a quantity of 2 to 2.5 micrograms was derived from cryopreserved PBMCs for TCR beta libraries. Whole-study results and caveats: Clonality, elevated at ibrutinib response, dropped back toward baseline at progression.

The V end was cut by 2 bases, the J end by 3 bases, with 13 bases between. The germline CDR1 and CDR2 sequences are LNHDA and SQIVND (reference sequence). The length of the CDR3 is 16 residues. In regard to this clone: What it binds is not known.

Some clones are missing from TCRdb's copy, which holds only in-frame ones; the method was immunoSEQ multiplex PCR. The top ten clones hold roughly 6% of a sample with 300,000 or so clones, about 64% of them seen once. The sequencing used PBMCs, collected after 36 months of ibrutinib treatment. This chain connects TRBV19 to TRBJ2-2; D is possibly TRBD2 (6 bases). The receptor was isolated from a human donor with chronic lymphocytic leukemia. The CDR3 reads CASSIRREPDTGELFF. The CDR3 region has the DNA TGTGCCAGTAGTATACGTCGGGAGCCCGACACCGGGGAGCTGTTTTTT.